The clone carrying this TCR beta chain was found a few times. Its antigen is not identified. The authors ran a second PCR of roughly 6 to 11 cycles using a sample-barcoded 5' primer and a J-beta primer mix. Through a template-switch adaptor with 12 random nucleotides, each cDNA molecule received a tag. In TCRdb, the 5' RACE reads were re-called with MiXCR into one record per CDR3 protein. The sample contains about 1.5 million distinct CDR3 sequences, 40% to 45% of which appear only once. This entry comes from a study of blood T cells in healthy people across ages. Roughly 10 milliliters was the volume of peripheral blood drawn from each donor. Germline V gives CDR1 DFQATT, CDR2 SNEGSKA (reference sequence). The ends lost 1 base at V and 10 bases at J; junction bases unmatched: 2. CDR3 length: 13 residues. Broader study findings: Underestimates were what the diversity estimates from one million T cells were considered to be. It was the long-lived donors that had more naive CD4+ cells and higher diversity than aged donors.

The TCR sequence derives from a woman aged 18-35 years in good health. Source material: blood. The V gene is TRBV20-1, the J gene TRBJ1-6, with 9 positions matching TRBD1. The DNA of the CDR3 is TGCAGTGCTAGAGGACAGGGGGTATCACCCCTCCACTTT. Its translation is CSARGQGVSPLHF.